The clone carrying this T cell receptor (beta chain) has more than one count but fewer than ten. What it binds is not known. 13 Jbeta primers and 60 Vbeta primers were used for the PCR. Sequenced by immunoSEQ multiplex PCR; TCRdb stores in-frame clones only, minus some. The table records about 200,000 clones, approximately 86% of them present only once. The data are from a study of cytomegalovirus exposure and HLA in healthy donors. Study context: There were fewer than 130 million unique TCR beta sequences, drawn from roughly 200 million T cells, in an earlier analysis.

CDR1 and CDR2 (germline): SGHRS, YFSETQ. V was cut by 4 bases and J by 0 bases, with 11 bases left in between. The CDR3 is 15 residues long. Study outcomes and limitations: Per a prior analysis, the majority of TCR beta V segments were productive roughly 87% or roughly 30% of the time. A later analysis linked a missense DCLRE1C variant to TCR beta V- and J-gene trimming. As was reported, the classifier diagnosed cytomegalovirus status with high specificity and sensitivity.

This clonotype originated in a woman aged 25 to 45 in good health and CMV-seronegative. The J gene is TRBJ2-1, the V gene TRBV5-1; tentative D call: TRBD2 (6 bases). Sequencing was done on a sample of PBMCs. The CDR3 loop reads CASSLGTFSYNEQFF. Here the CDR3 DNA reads TGCGCCAGCAGCCTAGGGACTTTCTCCTACAATGAGCAGTTCTTC.